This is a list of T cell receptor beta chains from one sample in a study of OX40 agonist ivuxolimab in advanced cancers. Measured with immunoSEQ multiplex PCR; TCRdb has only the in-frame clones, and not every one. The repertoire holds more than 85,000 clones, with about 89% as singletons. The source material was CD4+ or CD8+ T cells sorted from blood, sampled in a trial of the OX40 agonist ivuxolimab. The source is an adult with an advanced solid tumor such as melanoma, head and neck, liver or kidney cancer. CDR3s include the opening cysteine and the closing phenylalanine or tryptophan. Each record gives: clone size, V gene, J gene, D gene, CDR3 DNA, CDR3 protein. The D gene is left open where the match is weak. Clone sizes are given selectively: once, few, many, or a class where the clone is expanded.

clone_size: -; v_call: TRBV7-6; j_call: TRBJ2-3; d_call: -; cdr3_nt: TGTGCCAGCAGCCAATCCGGGGGTTACCTCCGCACAGATACGCAGTATTTT; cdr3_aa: CASSQSGGYLRTDTQYF
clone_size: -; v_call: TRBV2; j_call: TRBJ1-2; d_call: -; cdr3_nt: TGTGCCAGCAGTGGGGCGGGGAGGGCGAACTATGGCTACACCTTC; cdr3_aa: CASSGAGRANYGYTF
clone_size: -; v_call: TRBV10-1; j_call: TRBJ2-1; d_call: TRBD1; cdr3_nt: TGCGCCAGCAGTCCCGGACAGGGCTCTAATGAGCAGTTCTTC; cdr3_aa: CASSPGQGSNEQFF
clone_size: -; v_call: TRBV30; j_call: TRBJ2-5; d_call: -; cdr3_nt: TGTGCCTGGAATGTAGGGGGGGAGACCCAGTACTTC; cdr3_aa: CAWNVGGETQYF
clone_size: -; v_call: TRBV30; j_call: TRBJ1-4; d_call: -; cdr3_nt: TGCCCCTCCACTTCAACTAATGAAAAACTGTTTTTT; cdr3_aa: CPSTSTNEKLFF
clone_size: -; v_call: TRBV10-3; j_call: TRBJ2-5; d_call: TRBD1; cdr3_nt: TGTGCCATCAGTGAGTCGGGACAGGGGGGAGAGACCCAGTACTTC; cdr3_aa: CAISESGQGGETQYF
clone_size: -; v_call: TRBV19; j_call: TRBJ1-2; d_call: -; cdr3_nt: TGTGCCAGTAGTGTAACAGGGAATGGGGCTAACTATGGCTACACCTTC; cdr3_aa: CASSVTGNGANYGYTF
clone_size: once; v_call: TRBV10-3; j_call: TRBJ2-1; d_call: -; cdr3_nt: TGTGCCATCAGGGCGGTAGCGTCTGAGCAGTTCTTC; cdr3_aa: CAIRAVASEQFF
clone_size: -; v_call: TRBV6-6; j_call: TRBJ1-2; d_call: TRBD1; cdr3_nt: TGTGCCAGCAGTCCGGACAGGGCCTATGGCTACACCTTC; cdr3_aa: CASSPDRAYGYTF
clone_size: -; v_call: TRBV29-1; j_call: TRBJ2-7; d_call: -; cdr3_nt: TGCAGCGCTGATTTCGCCTACGAGCAGTACTTC; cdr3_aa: CSADFAYEQYF
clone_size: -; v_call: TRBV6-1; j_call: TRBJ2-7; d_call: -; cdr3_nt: TGTGCCAGCAGTTTGAAGAGACAGGCCCCCTACGAGCAGTACTTC; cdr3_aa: CASSLKRQAPYEQYF
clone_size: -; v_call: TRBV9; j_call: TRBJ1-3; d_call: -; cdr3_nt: TGTGCCAGCAGCATAGACTTGGAGGGTATCCATACTGGAAACACCATATATTTT; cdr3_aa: CASSIDLEGIHTGNTIYF
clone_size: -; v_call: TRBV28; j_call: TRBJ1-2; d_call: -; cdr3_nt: TGTGCCAGCAGTTCCTCAGGGTGGGGCTACACCTTC; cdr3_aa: CASSSSGWGYTF
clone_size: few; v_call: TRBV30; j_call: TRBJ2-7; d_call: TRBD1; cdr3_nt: TGTGCCTGGAATTCTCTAAGGACAGGAGGGCAGTACTTC; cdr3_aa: CAWNSLRTGGQYF
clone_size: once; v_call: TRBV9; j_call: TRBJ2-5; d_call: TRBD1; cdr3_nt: TGTGCCAGCAGCGTAGGGGTGACAGGGGAATTGGCCCAGTACTTC; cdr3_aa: CASSVGVTGELAQYF
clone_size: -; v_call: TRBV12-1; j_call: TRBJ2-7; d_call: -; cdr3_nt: TGTGCCAGCAGCCTGTACCCCTACGAGCAGTACTTC; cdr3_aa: CASSLYPYEQYF
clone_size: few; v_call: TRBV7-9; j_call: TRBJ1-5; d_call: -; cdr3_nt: TGTGCCAGCAGCTTAACCTATGATAGTGGGGAGAATAGCAATCAGCCCCAGCATTTT; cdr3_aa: CASSLTYDSGENSNQPQHF
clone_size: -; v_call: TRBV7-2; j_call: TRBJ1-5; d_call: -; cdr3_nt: TGTGCCAGCAGCTTAGTTAGCAATCAGCCCCAGCATTTT; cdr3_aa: CASSLVSNQPQHF
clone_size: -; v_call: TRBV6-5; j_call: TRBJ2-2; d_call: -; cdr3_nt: TGTGCCAGCAAGGCGCAGGTGGCCGGGGAGCTGTTTTTT; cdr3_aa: CASKAQVAGELFF
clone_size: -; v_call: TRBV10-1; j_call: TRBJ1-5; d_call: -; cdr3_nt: TGCGCCAGCCCCATAGGCTATGAATTTGCAGGACGGAGAATTCAGCCCCAGCATTTT; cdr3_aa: CASPIGYEFAGRRIQPQHF
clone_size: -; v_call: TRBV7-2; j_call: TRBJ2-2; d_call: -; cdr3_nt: TGTGCCAGCAGCCCCGAGGTGCGGGCCGGGGAGCTGTTTTTT; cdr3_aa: CASSPEVRAGELFF
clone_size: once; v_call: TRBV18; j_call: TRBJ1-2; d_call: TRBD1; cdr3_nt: TGTGCCAGCTCACCTCCCGGACAGGGACAAGGCTACACCTTC; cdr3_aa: CASSPPGQGQGYTF
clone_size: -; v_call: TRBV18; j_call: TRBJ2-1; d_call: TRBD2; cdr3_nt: TGTGCCAGCTCACCACTGGCGGGAGAGCGAAATGAGCAGTTCTTC; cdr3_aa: CASSPLAGERNEQFF
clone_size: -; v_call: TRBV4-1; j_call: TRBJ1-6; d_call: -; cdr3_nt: TGCGCCAGCAGCCAGTGGACGATATCAGAATCACCCCTCCACTTT; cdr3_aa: CASSQWTISESPLHF
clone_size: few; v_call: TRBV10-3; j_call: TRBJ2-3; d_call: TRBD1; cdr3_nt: TGTGCCATCAGTGAGTCCCTGACAGGGGGATTGGATACGCAGTATTTT; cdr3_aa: CAISESLTGGLDTQYF
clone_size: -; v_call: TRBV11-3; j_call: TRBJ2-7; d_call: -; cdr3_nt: TGTGCCAGCAGCTCGGCATTTGGCGAGCAGTACTTC; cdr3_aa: CASSSAFGEQYF
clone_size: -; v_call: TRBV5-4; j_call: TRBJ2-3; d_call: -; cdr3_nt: TGTGCCAGCAGCGAGACTAGCACAGATACGCAGTATTTT; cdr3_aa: CASSETSTDTQYF
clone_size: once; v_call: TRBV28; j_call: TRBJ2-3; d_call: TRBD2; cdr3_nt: TGTGCCAGCAGGAAGTCACCGGGACTAGCGGCTCCTAGCACAGATACGCAGTATTTT; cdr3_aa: CASRKSPGLAAPSTDTQYF
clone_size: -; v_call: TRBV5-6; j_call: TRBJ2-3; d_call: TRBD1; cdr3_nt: TGTGCCAGCAGCACGGGGACAGTTACAGATACGCAGTATTTT; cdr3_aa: CASSTGTVTDTQYF
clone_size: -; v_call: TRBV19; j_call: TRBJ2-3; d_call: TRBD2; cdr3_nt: TGTGCCAGTAGCTCCCATTGGCGGGGGACAGATACGCAGTATTTT; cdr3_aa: CASSSHWRGTDTQYF
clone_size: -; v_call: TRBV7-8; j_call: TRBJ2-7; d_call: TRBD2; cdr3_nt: TGTGCCAGCAGCAAACTAGCGGGCGAGCAGTACTTC; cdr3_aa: CASSKLAGEQYF
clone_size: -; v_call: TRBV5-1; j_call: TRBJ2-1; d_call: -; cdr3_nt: TGCGCCAGCAGCGGATTGAGCTCCTACAATGAGCAGTTCTTC; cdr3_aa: CASSGLSSYNEQFF
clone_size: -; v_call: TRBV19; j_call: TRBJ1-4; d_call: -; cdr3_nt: TGTGCCAGCCGCGGGTCGGGGGGTGAAAAACTGTTTTTT; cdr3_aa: CASRGSGGEKLFF
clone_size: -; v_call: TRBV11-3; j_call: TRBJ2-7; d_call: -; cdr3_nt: TGTGCCAGCAGCTTAGTAGGGCCGCGCGAGCAGTACTTC; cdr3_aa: CASSLVGPREQYF
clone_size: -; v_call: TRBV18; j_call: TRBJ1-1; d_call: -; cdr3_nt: TGTGCCAGCCGGCAGGGGCTAAAAATGAACACTGAAGCTTTCTTT; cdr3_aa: CASRQGLKMNTEAFF
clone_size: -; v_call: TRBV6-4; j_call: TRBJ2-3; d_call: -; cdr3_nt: TGTGCCAGCAGTACCGGGACTGGCACAGATACGCAGTATTTT; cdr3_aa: CASSTGTGTDTQYF
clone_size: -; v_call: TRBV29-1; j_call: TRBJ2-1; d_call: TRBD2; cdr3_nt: TGCAGCGTTCTCTTAGGCTCTAGCGGGATTCCGTACAATGAGCAGTTCTTC; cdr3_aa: CSVLLGSSGIPYNEQFF
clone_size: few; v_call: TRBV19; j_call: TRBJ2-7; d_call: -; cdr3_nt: TGTGCCATTTTCCATAGCAGTTACGAGCAGTACTTC; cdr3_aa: CAIFHSSYEQYF
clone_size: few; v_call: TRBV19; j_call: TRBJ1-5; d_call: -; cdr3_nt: TGTGCCAGTAGTTCGTCCGGGGTGTATAGCAATCAGCCCCAGCATTTT; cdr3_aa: CASSSSGVYSNQPQHF
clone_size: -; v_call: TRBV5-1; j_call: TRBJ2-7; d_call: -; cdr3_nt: TGCGCCAGCAGCTCTGGCGGCAGGGAACAAAGCGAGCAGTACTTC; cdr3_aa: CASSSGGREQSEQYF